Below, one T cell receptor (beta chain) is given with its context. In the original workflow: Using reference gene primer amplification, nucleated cell counts were estimated. Only in-frame clones appear in the TCRdb table, and some are missing; sequencing was by immunoSEQ multiplex PCR. V and J calls and clone size are those listed in that table; D and trimming were worked out from the DNA. The top ten clones hold roughly 13% of a sample with about 440,000 clones, around 88% of them seen once. The entry originates in a study of blood T cell repertoires in COVID-19. About the study: The study drew acute and convalescent COVID-19 samples from the United States, Italy and Spain. T cells, B-cell-depleted T cells, or PBMCs provided the cDNA or gDNA that served as material.

Seattle's enrolled individuals joined amid active infection and were then monitored longitudinally. What was sequenced was peripheral blood. This sequence originates from a woman in her forties or fifties with COVID-19, enrolled during active disease.

CDR3 residues: CASTRDLGPGEQYF. DNA for the CDR3: TGTGCCAGCACTCGGGATCTAGGACCGGGGGAGCAGTACTTC. The rearrangement links TRBV6-5 to TRBJ2-7; tentatively, D is TRBD2 (5 bases). Germline CDR1 reads MNHEY; CDR2 reads SVGAGI. The CDR3 sequence is 14 residues long. V dropped 7 bases and J dropped 7 bases, with 20 bases sitting between them.